This TCR beta chain was captured in a study of blood T cell repertoires in COVID-19 (TCRdb year 2020). With regard to the full study: Collaborator samples came from the United States, Italy and Spain and covered acute and convalescent phases of COVID-19. The prospective study material was composed of cDNA or gDNA derived from T cells, B-cell-depleted T cells, or PBMCs. Subjects who had been exposed to COVID-19, were actively infected with it, or had recovered from it provided the deeply sampled blood TCRbeta repertoires that made up the dataset. The repertoires were released in a freely available public database intended as a resource for research on the immune response to SARS-CoV-2. Samples came from the ongoing ImmuneRACE study (first 160 participants) plus 1,254 subjects from 6 global collaborators. Nearly every sample came with metadata listing a de-identified subject ID, COVID-19 status, age in years and sex. HLA class I and class II types, where available, came from metadata supplied by the sample provider rather than from assay-based typing.

Summary of the overall study and its limitations: Clinical and demographic metadata were provided uncurated, with the amount varying by source and participant.

This clone was picked up a small number of times. The antigen this receptor binds is unknown. Per-base quality was not reported, and no clone a single base away is much larger than it. Collaborating institutions collected whole blood in K2EDTA tubes following their own protocols. For TCRbeta analysis, collaborators shipped samples as frozen whole blood, isolated PBMCs, or DNA extracted from either of those sample types. Reading from cysteine to phenylalanine, the CDR3 counts 14 amino acids. Kept here is only the CDR3 DNA, which spans 42 bases and is read in frame from base 1. From the germline V gene, CDR1 is LGHNA and CDR2 is YSLEER. V is cut by 4 bases and J by 1 base, and the space between the germline ends is 5 bases. TCRbeta CDR3 regions were amplified from genomic DNA using the immunoSEQ Assay, a bias-controlled multiplex PCR. On the study's bioinformatics: Nucleated cell counts per sample were estimated from amplification of reference gene primers within the assay. To quantify the absolute abundance of each unique TCRbeta CDR3 rearrangement, sequence reads were collapsed and filtered. Productive Simpson clonality was computed per sample as the square root of Simpson's diversity index over productive rearrangements. Held by TCRdb, this immuneACCESS table contains in-frame sequences only and omits some clones. Under half of the omission traces to an unresolved V gene where checked; the cause of the rest is unknown. V and J calls and clone size are given by that table; D and trimming were obtained from the DNA. The sample data list about 140,000 clones, and about 87% of these were observed just once. Roughly 45% of the sample rests with the top ten.

Material: peripheral blood. The chain is encoded by TRBV4-3 joined to TRBJ2-6; confidence is insufficient to name the D gene. This receptor was obtained from a human donor in a cohort sampled during active COVID-19. For the CDR3, the sequence is CASSLESGANVLTF. The nucleotides read TGCGCCAGCAGCCTTGAGTCTGGGGCCAACGTCCTGACTTTC.